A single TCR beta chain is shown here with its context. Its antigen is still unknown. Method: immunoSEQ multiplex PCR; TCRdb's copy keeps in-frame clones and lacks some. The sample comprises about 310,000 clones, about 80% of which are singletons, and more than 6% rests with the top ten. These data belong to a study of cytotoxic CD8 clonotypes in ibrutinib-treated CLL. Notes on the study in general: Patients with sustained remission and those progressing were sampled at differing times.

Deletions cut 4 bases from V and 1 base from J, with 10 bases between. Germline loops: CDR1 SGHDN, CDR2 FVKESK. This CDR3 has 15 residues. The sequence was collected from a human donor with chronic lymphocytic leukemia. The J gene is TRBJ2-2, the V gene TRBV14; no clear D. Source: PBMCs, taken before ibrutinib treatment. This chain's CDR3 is CASSRGRMNTGELFF. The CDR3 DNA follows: TGTGCCAGCAGCCGGGGTCGAATGAACACCGGGGAGCTGTTTTTT.